This T cell receptor beta chain originates from a study of blood T cell repertoires in COVID-19. Overall study: The United States, Italy and Spain provided the acute and convalescent COVID-19 samples. T cells, B-cell-depleted T cells, or PBMCs provided the cDNA or gDNA that served as material.

Followed over time, Seattle patients had been enrolled while infection was active. Authors' processing steps: How many nucleated cells were present was estimated from reference gene primer amplification. Method: immunoSEQ multiplex PCR; TCRdb's copy keeps in-frame clones and lacks some. That table supplies the V and J calls and clone size; D and trimming were determined from the DNA. The sample records about 250,000 clones, about 82% being singletons. Trimming cost V 5 bases and J 5 bases; bases outside gene matches: 8. Germline CDR1 is MDHEN and CDR2 is SYDVKM. The CDR3 has 14 amino acids. Source material: peripheral blood. This TCR derives from a woman aged 80 or over with COVID-19, enrolled during active disease. V usage is TRBV28 and J usage is TRBJ2-5, with 7 bases aligning to TRBD2. CDR3 sequence: CASSTLRTRETQYF. The CDR3 region has the DNA TGTGCCAGCAGTACCCTAAGGACTAGGGAGACCCAGTACTTC.